This T cell receptor beta chain is from a study of blood T cell repertoires in COVID-19. Authors' processing steps: Estimated nucleated cell counts came from reference gene primer amplification. TCRdb's copy holds only in-frame clones and misses some; the assay was immunoSEQ multiplex PCR. The D gene and trimming were derived from the DNA, and the V and J assignments and clone size from that table. The table includes fewer than 350,000 clones, approximately 90% detected once. Cohort allocation depended upon clinical history that participants reported. This clone has only a few counts. CDR1 MNHEY and CDR2 SVGAGI come from the germline V gene. V lost 5 bases, J lost 7 bases, and 18 bases lay in between. This CDR3 is 15 amino acids long.

The origin of this receptor is a woman in her twenties or thirties with acute COVID-19. The chain links TRBV6-5 to TRBJ1-5, with D uncertain. Sequencing was performed on PBMCs or T cells enriched from blood (not recorded which). CDR3 bases: TGTGCCAGCAGTCCCTCAGGTACCGGAGGCCAGCCCCAGCATTTT. Translation gives CASSPSGTGGQPQHF.